Following are 2 T cell receptor beta chains from one sample sequenced in a study of blood T cell repertoires in COVID-19. Assay: immunoSEQ multiplex PCR; the TCRdb copy retains only in-frame clones and omits some. The sample has approximately 250,000 clones; less than 90% are singletons. Sequencing was performed on peripheral blood. The origin of the receptors is a man aged 60-69 years with acute or convalescent COVID-19.

This rearrangement joins TRBV5-1 to TRBJ1-1, with TRBD1 identical over 7 bases. CDR1 and CDR2 from the germline V gene are SGHRS and YFSETQ. The CDR3 has 14 residues. V shed 0 bases, J shed 4 bases, and the junction held 3 bases outside the gene matches. The CDR3 nucleotides are TGCGCCAGCAGCTTGGACAGGGGCGGCACTGAAGCTTTCTTT. This codes for CASSLDRGGTEAFF.

This chain connects TRBV5-6 to TRBJ1-2; D uncertain. CDR1 is SGHDT and CDR2 is YYEEEE in the germline V gene. This CDR3 region has 15 residues. Trimming stripped 0 bases from V and 4 bases from J, with 13 bases between. CDR3 amino acids: CASSLDLGPGYGYTF. DNA of the CDR3: TGTGCCAGCAGCTTGGATCTGGGCCCAGGCTATGGCTACACCTTC. The entire variable domain, with the rest obtained from reference TRBV5-6 and TRBJ1-2, is as follows: DAGVTQSPTHLIKTRGQQVTLRCSPKSGHDTVSWYQQALGQGPQFIFQYYEEEERQRGNFPDRFSGHQFPNYSSELNVNALLLGDSALYLCASSLDLGPGYGYTFGSGTRLTVV.